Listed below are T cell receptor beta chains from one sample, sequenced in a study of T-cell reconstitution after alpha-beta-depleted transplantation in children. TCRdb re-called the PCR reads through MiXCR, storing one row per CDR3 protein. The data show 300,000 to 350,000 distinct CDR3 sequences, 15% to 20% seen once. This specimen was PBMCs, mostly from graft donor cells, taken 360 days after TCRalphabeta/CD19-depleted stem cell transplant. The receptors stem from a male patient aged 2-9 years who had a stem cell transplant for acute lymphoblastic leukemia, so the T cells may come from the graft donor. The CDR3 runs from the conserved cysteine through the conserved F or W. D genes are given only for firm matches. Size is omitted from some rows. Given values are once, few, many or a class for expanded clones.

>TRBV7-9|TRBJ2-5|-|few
TGTGCCAGCAGCTTAGGACAGGAACAGACCCAGTACTTC
CASSLGQEQTQYF
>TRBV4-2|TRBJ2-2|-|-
TGTGCCAGCAGCCAAGTTTCCCTTTTAATAGACAGACCCACCGGGGAGCTGTTTTTT
CASSQVSLLIDRPTGELFF
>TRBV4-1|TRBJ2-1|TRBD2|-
TGCGCCAGCAGCCAAGATCCGGGGGGGTACTCCTACAATGAGCAGTTCTTC
CASSQDPGGYSYNEQFF
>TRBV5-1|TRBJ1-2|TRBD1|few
TGCGCCAGCAGCTTACACCAGGGGGACTATGGCTACACCTTC
CASSLHQGDYGYTF
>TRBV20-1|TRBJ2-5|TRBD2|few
TGCAGTGCTAGAGATCTGGGACTAGCGGGAAACCAGTACTTC
CSARDLGLAGNQYF
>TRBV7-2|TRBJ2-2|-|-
TGTGCCAGCAGCTTAGCGGGTCCCGGGGAGCTGTTTTTT
CASSLAGPGELFF
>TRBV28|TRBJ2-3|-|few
TGTGCCAGCATAGGGGGGGCAAACACAGATACGCAGTATTTT
CASIGGANTDTQYF
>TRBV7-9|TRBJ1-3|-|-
TGTGCCAGCAGCGGCGACATCTTCTCTGGAAACACCATATATTTT
CASSGDIFSGNTIYF
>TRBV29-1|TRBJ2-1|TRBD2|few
TGCAGCGTTGGCTCTAGCGGATACAATGAGCAGTTCTTC
CSVGSSGYNEQFF
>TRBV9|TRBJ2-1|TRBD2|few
TGTGCCAGCGGGGGGCCAAACCTAGCGGGAGTCCATGAGCAGTTCTTC
CASGGPNLAGVHEQFF
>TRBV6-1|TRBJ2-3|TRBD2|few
TGTGCCAGCAGTCCGGTCCGTTGGAGCGGGAGGGGGGGCACGCAGTATTTT
CASSPVRWSGRGGTQYF
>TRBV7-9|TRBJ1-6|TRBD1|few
TGTGCCAGCAGCCCGGACAGGAGTAATTCACCCCTCCACTTT
CASSPDRSNSPLHF
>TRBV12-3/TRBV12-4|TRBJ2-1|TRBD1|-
TGTGCCAGCAGTTTACCGACAGGGGGTCTGTTCTTC
CASSLPTGGLFF
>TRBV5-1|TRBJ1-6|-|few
TGCGCCAGCAGCTCCACAGAGAATTCACCCCTCCACTTT
CASSSTENSPLHF
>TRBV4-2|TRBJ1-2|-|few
TGTGCCAGCAGCCAACTAAGGGCAGGGCTCCATGGCTACACCTTC
CASSQLRAGLHGYTF
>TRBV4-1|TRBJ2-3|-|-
TGCGCCAGCAGCCCCATAGACACGACCGGGGATACGCAGTATTTT
CASSPIDTTGDTQYF
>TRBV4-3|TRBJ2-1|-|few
TGCGCCAGCAGCCAACCCGTCGGTATCTACAATGAGCAGTTCTTC
CASSQPVGIYNEQFF
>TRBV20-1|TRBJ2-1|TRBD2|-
TGCAGTGCTAGAGTCCCCACTAGCGGGAGCGGGGCGTTTTACAATGAGCAGTTCTTC
CSARVPTSGSGAFYNEQFF
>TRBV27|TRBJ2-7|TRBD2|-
TGTGCCAGTGCAACTAGCGGGAGCGTCTACGAGCAGTACTTC
CASATSGSVYEQYF
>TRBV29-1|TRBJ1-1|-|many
TGCAGCGTTGAAGCGAATAGGAACACTGAAGCTTTCTTT
CSVEANRNTEAFF
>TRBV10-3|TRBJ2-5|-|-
TGTGCCATCAGCGACTCTGGGAGGGAGACCCAGTACTTC
CAISDSGRETQYF
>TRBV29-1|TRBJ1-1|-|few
TGCAGCGGCCTAGGGTGGACGGCTGAAGCTTTCTTT
CSGLGWTAEAFF
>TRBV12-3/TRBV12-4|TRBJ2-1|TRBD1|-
TGTGCCAGCAGTTTTAGGACAGGGCCCTACAATGAGCAGTTCTTC
CASSFRTGPYNEQFF
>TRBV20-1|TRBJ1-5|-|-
TGCAGTACTAGACACAGCAATAGCAATCAGCCCCAGCATTTT
CSTRHSNSNQPQHF